The clone carrying this T cell receptor beta chain showed up just a few times. Antigen unknown. The sample comes from a study of identical twins. Regarding the study as a whole: Analyses of zero insertions could be partly confounded by invariant MAIT and iNKT cells. Compared with models, monozygotic twins showed more out-of-frame TCR alpha sharing.

It was template switching that added a universal primer site, and there were unique molecular identifiers on the cDNA. Using its own MiXCR run on the 5' RACE reads, TCRdb lists one record per CDR3 protein. This table has around 480,000 distinct CDR3 sequences, roughly an eighth appearing once. These data also featured in a second study, about yellow fever vaccine responses in identical twins. That paper notes: Twins' vaccine T cell responses reportedly seemed partly convergent and partly personalized.

This receptor was identified in a woman under 30 in good health. Source material: CD4+ T cells sorted from blood.

The CDR3 sequence: CASYGGRSTDTQYF. CDR3 sequence (DNA): TGCGCCAGCTACGGAGGGCGGAGCACAGATACGCAGTATTTT. This chain connects TRBV5-1 to TRBJ2-3, with D tentatively TRBD2 (6 bases). The V and J ends lost 7 bases and 0 bases respectively, with 12 bases between them. CDR1 SGHRS and CDR2 YFSETQ come from the germline V gene. The CDR3 spans 14 residues.